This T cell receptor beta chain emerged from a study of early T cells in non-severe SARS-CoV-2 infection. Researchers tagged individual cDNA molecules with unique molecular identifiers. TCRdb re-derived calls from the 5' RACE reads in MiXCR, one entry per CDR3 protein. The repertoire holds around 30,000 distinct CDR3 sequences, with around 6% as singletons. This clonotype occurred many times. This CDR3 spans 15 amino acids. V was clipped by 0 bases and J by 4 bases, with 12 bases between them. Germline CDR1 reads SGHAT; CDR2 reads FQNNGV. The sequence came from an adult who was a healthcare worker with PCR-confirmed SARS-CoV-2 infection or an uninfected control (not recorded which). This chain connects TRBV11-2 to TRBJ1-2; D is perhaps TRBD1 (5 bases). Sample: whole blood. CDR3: CASSLELGGRYGYTF. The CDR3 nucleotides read TGTGCCAGCAGCTTAGAGCTTGGGGGTCGCTATGGCTACACCTTC.